This T cell receptor beta chain was observed in a study of blood T cell repertoires in COVID-19. Study background: Sites in the United States, Italy and Spain provided acute and convalescent COVID-19 samples.

Study processing details: Nucleated cell counts were estimated from reference gene primer amplification. Sequencing was performed with immunoSEQ multiplex PCR; in TCRdb, only in-frame clones are kept and a portion is missing. Clonal size and the V and J genes are those of that table, whereas D and trimming came from the DNA. The sample holds about 220,000 clones, roughly 80% seen once. Germline CDR1 MNHEY, CDR2 SVGEGT. Trimming at V came to 2 bases and at J to 6 bases, leaving 8 bases not matched to a gene. This CDR3 is built from 16 residues. The chain uses TRBV6-2 or TRBV6-3 and TRBJ2-5; 11 bases agree with TRBD2. Material: peripheral blood. This clonotype was obtained from a woman in her thirties or forties with active or convalescent COVID-19. The CDR3 is CASSYRIAGGQQTQYF. The CDR3 coding sequence is TGTGCCAGCAGTTACCGGATAGCGGGGGGGCAACAGACCCAGTACTTC.